The source of this T cell receptor beta chain is a study of response to subunit inactivated influenza vaccine. Study-wide results and caveats: Every seasonal influenza vaccination brings in few new T cells, the authors suggested.

This clonotype was seen only a few times. Its antigen is as yet unknown. The CDR3 spans 15 residues. The ends were cut back, 6 bases at V and 3 bases at J, with 18 bases in the middle. TCRdb analysed the RT-PCR reads with MiXCR anew, one entry per CDR3 protein. The sample records 530,000 or so distinct CDR3 sequences, less than 30% being singletons. This material consisted of CD4+ T cells sorted from PBMCs, taken 4 to 6 days after vaccination. The clonotype was recovered from a middle-aged man who received an inactivated influenza vaccine. The V and J genes are TRBV12-3 or TRBV12-4 and TRBJ2-7; tentative D call: TRBD1 (6 bases). The CDR3 protein is CASSYRDTGFYEQYF. The CDR3 DNA sequence: TGTGCCAGCAGCTACCGGGACACAGGGTTCTACGAGCAGTACTTC.